The present TCR beta chain was sequenced within a study of beta chain features in type 1 diabetes. Expressed TCRB transcripts were sequenced after all isolated RNA was converted to cDNA. Here immunoSEQ multiplex PCR was the method, and the copy in TCRdb shows in-frame clones only, minus some. This sample carries 500,000 to 700,000 clones, about a sixth of them seen once, and the ten largest clones take under 0.095%. With V trimmed by 0 bases and J by 6 bases, 9 bases remained unmatched. This CDR3 contains 15 residues. Germline V gives CDR1 SGHNT, CDR2 YYREEE (reference sequence). The sequenced material came from naive CD4+ T cells from blood. The sequence was collected from a man in his late teens or twenties in good health. The chain is built from TRBV5-4 and TRBJ2-7; TRBD2 aligns across 7 bases. CDR3 residues: CASSLDLGRALEQYF. As DNA, the CDR3 is TGTGCCAGCAGCTTGGATTTAGGGAGGGCCCTCGAGCAGTACTTC.